The following is a T cell receptor beta chain sequence with its context. This sample is drawn from a study of T-cell reconstitution after alpha-beta-depleted transplantation in children. The CDR3 totals 14 residues. V was trimmed by 6 bases and J by 2 bases, leaving 13 bases between them. Germline V gene lookup returns CDR1 SEHNR and CDR2 FQNEAQ (reference sequence). For TCRbeta, the library was prepared with unique molecular identifiers. TCRdb called the PCR reads again in MiXCR, with one record for every CDR3 protein. The sample has around 680,000 distinct CDR3 sequences, around 17% seen once. The sample consisted of PBMCs from the stem cell graft donor, taken from the stem cell graft. The genes are TRBV7-9 and TRBJ1-1; the D gene is possibly TRBD1 (5 bases). The sequence was collected from a human donor who donated a stem cell graft to a child with acute myeloid leukemia. Written as DNA, the CDR3 is TGTGCCAGCAGGCCCTCGGGGGGAAACACTGAAGCTTTCTTT. It codes for CASRPSGGNTEAFF.